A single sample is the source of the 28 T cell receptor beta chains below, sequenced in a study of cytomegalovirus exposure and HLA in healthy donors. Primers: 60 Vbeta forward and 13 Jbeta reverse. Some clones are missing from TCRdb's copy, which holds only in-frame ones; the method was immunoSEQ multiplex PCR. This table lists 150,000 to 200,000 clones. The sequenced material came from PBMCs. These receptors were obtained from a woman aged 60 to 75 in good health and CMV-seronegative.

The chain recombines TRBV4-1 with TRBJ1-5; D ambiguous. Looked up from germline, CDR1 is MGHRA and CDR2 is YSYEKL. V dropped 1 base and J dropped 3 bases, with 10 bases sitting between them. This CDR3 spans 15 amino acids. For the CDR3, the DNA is TGCGCCAGCAGCCAAGGAACAACCAACAATCAGCCCCAGCATTTT. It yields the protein CASSQGTTNNQPQHF.

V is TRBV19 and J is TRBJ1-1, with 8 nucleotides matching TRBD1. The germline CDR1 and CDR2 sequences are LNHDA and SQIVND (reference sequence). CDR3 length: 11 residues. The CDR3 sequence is CASSGGDEAFF. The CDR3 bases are TGTGCATCTTCAGGGGGCGATGAAGCTTTCTTT.

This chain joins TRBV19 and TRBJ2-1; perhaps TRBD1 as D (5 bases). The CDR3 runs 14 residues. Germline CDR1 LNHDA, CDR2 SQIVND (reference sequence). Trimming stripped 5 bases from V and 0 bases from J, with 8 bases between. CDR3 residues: CASSSRASYNEQFF. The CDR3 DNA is TGTGCCAGTAGTTCCAGGGCCTCCTACAATGAGCAGTTCTTC.

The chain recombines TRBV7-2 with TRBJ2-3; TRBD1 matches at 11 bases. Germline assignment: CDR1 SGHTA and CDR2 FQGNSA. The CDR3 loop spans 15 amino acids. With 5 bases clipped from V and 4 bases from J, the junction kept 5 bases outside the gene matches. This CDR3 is CASSPGTGGPDTQYF. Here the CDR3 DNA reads TGTGCCAGCAGCCCCGGGACAGGGGGTCCAGATACGCAGTATTTT.

CDR3 bases: TGTGCCAGCAGCTTGGGAGGGACTACTAAGGGTACGCAGTATTTT. Translating it yields CASSLGGTTKGTQYF. J is TRBJ2-3 and V is TRBV5-6; 7 bases are a match to TRBD2. The length of the CDR3 is 15 residues. In germline, CDR1 is SGHDT, CDR2 YYEEEE. The junction had 9 bases not matched to a gene; V was cut back by 0 bases and J by 8 bases.

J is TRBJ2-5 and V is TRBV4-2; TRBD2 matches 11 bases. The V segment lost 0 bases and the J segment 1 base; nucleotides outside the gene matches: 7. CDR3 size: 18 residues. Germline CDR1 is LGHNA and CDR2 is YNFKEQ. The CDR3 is CASSQEGRTSGSQETQYF. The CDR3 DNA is TGTGCCAGCAGCCAAGAAGGGCGGACTAGCGGGTCCCAAGAGACCCAGTACTTC.

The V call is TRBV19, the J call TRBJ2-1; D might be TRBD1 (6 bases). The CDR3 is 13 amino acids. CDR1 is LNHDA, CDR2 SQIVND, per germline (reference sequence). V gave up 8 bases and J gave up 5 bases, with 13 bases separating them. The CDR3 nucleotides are TGTGCCAGTTCCGGGACACTCCACAATGAGCAGTTCTTC. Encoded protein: CASSGTLHNEQFF.

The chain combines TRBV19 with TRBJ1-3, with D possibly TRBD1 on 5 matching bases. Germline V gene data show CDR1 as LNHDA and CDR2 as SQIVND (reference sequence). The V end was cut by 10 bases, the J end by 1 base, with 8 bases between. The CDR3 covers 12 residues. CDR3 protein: CATTGSGNTIYF. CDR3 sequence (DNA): TGTGCCACCACAGGTTCTGGAAACACCATATATTTT.

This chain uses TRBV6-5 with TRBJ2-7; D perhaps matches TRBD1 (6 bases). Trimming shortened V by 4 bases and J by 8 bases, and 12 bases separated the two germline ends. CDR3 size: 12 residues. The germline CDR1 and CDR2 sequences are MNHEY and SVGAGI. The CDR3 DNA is TGTGCCAGCAGTTGGGCAGGGGAGAAGCAGTACTTC. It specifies CASSWAGEKQYF.

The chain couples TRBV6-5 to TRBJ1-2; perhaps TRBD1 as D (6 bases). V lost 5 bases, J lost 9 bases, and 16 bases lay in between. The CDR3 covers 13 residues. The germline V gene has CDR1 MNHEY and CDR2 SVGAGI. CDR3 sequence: CASSTWTARSYTF. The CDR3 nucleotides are TGTGCCAGCAGTACGTGGACAGCGAGAAGCTACACCTTC.

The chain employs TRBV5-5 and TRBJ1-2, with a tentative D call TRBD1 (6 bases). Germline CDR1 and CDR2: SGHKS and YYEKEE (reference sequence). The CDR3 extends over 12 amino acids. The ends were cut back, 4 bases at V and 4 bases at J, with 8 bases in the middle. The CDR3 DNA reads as TGTGCCAGCAGCCGACAGGCCTATGGCTACACCTTC. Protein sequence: CASSRQAYGYTF.

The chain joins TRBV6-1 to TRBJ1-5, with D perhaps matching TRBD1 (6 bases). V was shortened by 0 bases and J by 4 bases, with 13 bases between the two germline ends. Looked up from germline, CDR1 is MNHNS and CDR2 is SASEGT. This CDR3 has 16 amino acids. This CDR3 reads CASSEAAGAANQPQHF. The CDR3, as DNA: TGTGCCAGCAGTGAAGCGGCAGGGGCCGCTAATCAGCCCCAGCATTTT.

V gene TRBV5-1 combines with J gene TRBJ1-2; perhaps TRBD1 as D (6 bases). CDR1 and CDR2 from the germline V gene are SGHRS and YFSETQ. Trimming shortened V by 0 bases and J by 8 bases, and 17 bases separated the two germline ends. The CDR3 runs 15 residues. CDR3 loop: CASSLGWGRKEGYTF. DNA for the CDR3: TGCGCCAGCAGCTTGGGGTGGGGGCGCAAGGAGGGCTACACCTTC.

The CDR3 reads CAISGGLAETAGELFF. The CDR3 bases are TGTGCCATCAGTGGGGGACTAGCGGAAACCGCCGGGGAGCTGTTTTTT. The V and J genes are TRBV10-3 and TRBJ2-2; 11 bases line up with TRBD2. The CDR3 spans 16 residues. Germline V gene sequence: CDR1 ENHRY, CDR2 SYGVKD. Trimming cost V 4 bases and J 6 bases; bases outside gene matches: 7.

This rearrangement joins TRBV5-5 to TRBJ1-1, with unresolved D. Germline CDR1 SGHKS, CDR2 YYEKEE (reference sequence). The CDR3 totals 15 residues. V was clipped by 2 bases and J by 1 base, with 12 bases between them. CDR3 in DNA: TGTGCCAGCAGCTTCGCCGGGATCCCGAACACTGAAGCTTTCTTT. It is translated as CASSFAGIPNTEAFF.

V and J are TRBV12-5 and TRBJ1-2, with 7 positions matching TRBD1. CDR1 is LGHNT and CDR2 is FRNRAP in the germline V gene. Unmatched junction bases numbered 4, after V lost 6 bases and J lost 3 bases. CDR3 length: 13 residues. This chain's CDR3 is CASGPGGYYGYTF. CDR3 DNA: TGTGCTAGTGGCCCAGGGGGGTACTATGGCTACACCTTC.

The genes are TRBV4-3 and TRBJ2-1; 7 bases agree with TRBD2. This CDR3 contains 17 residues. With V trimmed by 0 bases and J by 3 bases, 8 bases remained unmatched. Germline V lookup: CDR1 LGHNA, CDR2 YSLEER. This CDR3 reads CASSQEFGRGIYNEQFF. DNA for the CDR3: TGCGCCAGCAGCCAAGAGTTTGGGCGGGGGATCTACAATGAGCAGTTCTTC.

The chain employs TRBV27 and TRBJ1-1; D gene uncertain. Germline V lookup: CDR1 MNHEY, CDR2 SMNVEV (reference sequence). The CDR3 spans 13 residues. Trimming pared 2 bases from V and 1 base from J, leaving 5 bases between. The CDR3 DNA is TGTGCCAGCAGTTTAAATAGGAACACTGAAGCTTTCTTT. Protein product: CASSLNRNTEAFF.

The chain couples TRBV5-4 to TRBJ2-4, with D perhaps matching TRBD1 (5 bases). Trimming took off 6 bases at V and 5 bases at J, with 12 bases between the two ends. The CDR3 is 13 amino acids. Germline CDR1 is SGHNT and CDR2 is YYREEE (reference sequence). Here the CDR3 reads CASTFDRENIQYF. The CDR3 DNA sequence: TGTGCCAGCACCTTCGACAGAGAAAACATTCAGTACTTC.

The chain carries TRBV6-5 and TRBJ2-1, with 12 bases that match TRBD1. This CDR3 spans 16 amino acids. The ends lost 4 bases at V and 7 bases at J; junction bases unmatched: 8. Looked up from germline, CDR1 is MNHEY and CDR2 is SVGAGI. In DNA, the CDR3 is TGTGCCAGCAGTTCCCCCGGGACAGGGGGCGAGAATGAGCAGTTCTTC. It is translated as CASSSPGTGGENEQFF.

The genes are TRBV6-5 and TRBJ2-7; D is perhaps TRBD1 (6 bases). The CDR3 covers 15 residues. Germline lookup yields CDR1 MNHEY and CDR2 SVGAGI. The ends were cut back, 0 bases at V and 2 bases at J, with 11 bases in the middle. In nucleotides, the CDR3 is TGTGCCAGCAGTTACTCGACGGGACATCCCTACGAGCAGTACTTC. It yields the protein CASSYSTGHPYEQYF.

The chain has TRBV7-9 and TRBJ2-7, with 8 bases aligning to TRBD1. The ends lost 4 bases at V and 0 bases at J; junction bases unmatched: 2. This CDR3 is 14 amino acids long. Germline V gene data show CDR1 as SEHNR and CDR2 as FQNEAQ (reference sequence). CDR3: CASSSGGSSYEQYF. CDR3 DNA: TGTGCCAGCAGCTCAGGGGGCAGCTCCTACGAGCAGTACTTC.

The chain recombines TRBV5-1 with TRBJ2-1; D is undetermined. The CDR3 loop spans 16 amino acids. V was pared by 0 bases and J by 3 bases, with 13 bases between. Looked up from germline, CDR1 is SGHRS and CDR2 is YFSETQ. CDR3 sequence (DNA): TGCGCCAGCAGCTTGGATTGGAGTGGCCGCTACAATGAGCAGTTCTTC. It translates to CASSLDWSGRYNEQFF. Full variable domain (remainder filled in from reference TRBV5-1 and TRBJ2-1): KAGVTQTPRYLIKTRGQQVTLSCSPISGHRSVSWYQQTPGQGLQFLFEYFSETQRNKGNFPGRFSGRQFSNSRSEMNVSTLELGDSALYLCASSLDWSGRYNEQFFGPGTRLTVL.

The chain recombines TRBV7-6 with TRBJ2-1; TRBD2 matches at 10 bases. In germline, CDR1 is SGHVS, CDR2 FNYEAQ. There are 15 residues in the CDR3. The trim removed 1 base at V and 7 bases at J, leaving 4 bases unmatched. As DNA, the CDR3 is TGTGCCAGCAGCTTAGAAGCGGGAGGGGATAATGAGCAGTTCTTC. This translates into CASSLEAGGDNEQFF.

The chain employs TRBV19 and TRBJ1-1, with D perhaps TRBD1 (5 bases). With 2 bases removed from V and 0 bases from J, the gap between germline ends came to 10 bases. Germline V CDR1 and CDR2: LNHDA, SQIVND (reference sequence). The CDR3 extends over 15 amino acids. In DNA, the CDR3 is TGTGCCAGTAGTATAACGGTACAGGTGAACACTGAAGCTTTCTTT. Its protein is CASSITVQVNTEAFF.

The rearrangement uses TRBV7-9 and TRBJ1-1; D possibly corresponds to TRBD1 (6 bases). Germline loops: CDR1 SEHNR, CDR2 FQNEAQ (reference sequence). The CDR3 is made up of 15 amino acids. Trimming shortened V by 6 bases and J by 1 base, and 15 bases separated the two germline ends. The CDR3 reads CASSQAPTGNTEAFF. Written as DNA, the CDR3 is TGTGCCAGCAGTCAAGCCCCGACAGGGAACACTGAAGCTTTCTTT.

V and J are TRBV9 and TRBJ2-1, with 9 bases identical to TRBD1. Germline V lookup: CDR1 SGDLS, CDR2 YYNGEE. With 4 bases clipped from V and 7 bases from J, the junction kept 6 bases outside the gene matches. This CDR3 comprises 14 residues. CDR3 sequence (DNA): TGTGCCAGCAGCCCTCGGACAGGGGCAAATGAGCAGTTCTTC. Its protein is CASSPRTGANEQFF.

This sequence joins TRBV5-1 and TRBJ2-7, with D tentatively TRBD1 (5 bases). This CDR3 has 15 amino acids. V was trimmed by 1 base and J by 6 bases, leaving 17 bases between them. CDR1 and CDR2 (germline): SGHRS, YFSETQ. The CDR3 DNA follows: TGCGCCAGCAGCTTGAAGAGCAGGGTACCTTCCGAGCAGTACTTC. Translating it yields CASSLKSRVPSEQYF.